This T cell receptor beta chain was captured by sequencing in a study of T cell responses to AZD1222 COVID-19 vaccine. For the study at large: Researchers grouped second doses given at about 4 or about 12 weeks into one pool.

Per germline, CDR1 SGHRS and CDR2 YFSETQ. CDR3 length equals 14 residues. After removal of 4 bases from V and 5 bases from J, the junction contained 5 bases not matched to a gene. The assay was immunoSEQ multiplex PCR, and TCRdb's table has in-frame clones only and misses some. The table has about 120,000 clones, 75% to 95% seen once; the top ten hold roughly 7%. Study outcomes and limitations: None of the repertoires were sampled until the peak T cell response had passed. Only 6 or 7 people who got AZD1222 tested seropositive at baseline.

The count of this clone is one. What it recognizes is unknown. The source was peripheral blood, collected on day 0 of AZD1222 vaccination. The chain joins TRBV5-1 to TRBJ1-4, with 7 bases matching TRBD1. The source of this sequence is an adult in good health. The CDR3 nucleotides are TGCGCCAGCAGCCTGGGACAGCGGAATGAAAAACTGTTTTTT. Amino acid sequence: CASSLGQRNEKLFF.